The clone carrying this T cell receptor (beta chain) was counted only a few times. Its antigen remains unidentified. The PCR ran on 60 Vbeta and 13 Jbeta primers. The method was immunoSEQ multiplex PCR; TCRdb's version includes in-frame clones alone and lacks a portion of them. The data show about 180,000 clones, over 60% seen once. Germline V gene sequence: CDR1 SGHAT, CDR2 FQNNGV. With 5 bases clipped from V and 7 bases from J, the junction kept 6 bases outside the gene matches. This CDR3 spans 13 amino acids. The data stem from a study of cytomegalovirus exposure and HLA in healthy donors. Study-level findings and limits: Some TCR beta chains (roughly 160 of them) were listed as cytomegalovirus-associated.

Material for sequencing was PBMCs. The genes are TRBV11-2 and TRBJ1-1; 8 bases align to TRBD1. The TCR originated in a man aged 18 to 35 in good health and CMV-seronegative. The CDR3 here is CASSHSDRVEAFF. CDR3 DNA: TGTGCCAGCAGCCATTCGGACAGGGTTGAAGCTTTCTTT. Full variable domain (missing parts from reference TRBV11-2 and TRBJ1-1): EAGVAQSPRYKIIEKRQSVAFWCNPISGHATLYWYQQILGQGPKLLIQFQNNGVVDDSQLPKDRFSAERLKGVDSTLKIQPAKLEDSAVYLCASSHSDRVEAFFGQGTRLTVV.